Reported below is one T cell receptor (beta chain). This entry belongs to a study of blood T cell repertoires in COVID-19. The V gene's germline CDR1 is SGDLS and CDR2 YYNGEE. V lost 3 bases, J lost 0 bases, and 8 bases stayed unmatched. This CDR3 region has 18 residues. Adults between about 18 and 95 years of age took part from 24 US areas. Cohort placement rested on clinical history that participants reported themselves. Recovered Cohort 3 donors showed two negative PCRs, clearance, or symptom resolution. TCRdb keeps only in-frame clones here, not all; method: immunoSEQ multiplex PCR. Of some 240,000 clones in the sample, more than 65% were seen once.

Sequenced material: PBMCs or T cells enriched from blood (not recorded which). This TCR came from a man in his fifties or sixties who had recovered from COVID-19. The chain employs TRBV9 and TRBJ2-2; 10 bases are a match to TRBD2. The CDR3 here is CASSGSWTSGTNTGELFF. The DNA for the CDR3 is TGTGCCAGCAGCGGTAGTTGGACTAGCGGTACGAACACCGGGGAGCTGTTTTTT.